These 2 T cell receptor beta chains were all obtained from the same sample, sequenced in a study of T-cell memory formation after mild COVID-19. TCRdb used MiXCR to reprocess the 5' RACE reads, holding one entry per CDR3 protein. Of approximately 500,000 distinct CDR3 sequences listed, roughly 25% are singletons. The sample taken for sequencing was PBMCs or a T cell subset sorted from them (not recorded which). The receptor set was obtained from an adult woman who had mild COVID-19 (a few samples of this study predate the infection). Cell type and time point are not known.

This clonotype was detected only a few times. The chain carries TRBV12-3 or TRBV12-4 and TRBJ1-3, with D possibly matching TRBD1 (5 bases). The CDR3 is made up of 14 amino acids. Trimming removed 3 bases at V and 0 bases at J, with 6 bases between. CDR3 protein: CASSLGTSGNTIYF. In DNA form, the CDR3 reads TGTGCCAGCAGTTTGGGGACCTCTGGAAACACCATATATTTT.

A word on this clonotype: The junction departs from germline at one end; a sequencing error may be responsible. The V and J genes are TRBV3-1 and TRBJ1-4; D remains unclear. This CDR3 contains 14 residues. Germline-derived CDR1 and CDR2 are LGHDT and YNNKEL (reference sequence). This CDR3 reads CASSQQVANERLFF. In DNA form, the CDR3 reads TGTGCCAGCAGCCAACAGGTGGCGAATGAAAGACTGTTTTTT.